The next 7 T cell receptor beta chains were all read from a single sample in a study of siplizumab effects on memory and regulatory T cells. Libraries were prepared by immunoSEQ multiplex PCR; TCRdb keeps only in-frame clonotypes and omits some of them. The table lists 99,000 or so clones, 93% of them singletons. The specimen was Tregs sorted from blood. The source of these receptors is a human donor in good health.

The CDR3 protein is CAWSVSGRAEFF. CDR3 coding DNA: TGTGCCTGGAGTGTATCGGGGCGGGCCGAGTTCTTC. The rearrangement links TRBV30 to TRBJ2-1; D possibly uses TRBD1 or TRBD2 (5 bases each). The CDR3 is 12 amino acids. Trimming left V 0 bases short and J 14 bases short, with 14 bases between. Germline V CDR1 and CDR2: GTSNPN, SVGIG (reference sequence). The variable domain in full, completed from reference TRBV30 and TRBJ2-1, reads SQTIHQWPATLVQPVGSPLSLECTVEGTSNPNLYWYRQAAGRGLQLLFYSVGIGQISSEVPQNLSASRPQDRQFILSSKKLLLSDSGFYLCAWSVSGRAEFFGPGTRLTVL.

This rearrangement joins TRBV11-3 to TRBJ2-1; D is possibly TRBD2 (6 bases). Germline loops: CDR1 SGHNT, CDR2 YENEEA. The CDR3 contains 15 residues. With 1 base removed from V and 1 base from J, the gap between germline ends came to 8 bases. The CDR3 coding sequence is TGTGCCAGCAGCTTAGGTCTAGCGTCCTACAATGAGCAGTTCTTC. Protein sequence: CASSLGLASYNEQFF.

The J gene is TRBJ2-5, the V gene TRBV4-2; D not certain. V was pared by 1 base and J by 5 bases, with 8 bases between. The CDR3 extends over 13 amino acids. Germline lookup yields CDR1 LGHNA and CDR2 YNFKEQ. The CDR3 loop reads CASSQVVGETQYF. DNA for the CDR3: TGTGCCAGCAGCCAAGTGGTCGGGGAGACCCAGTACTTC.

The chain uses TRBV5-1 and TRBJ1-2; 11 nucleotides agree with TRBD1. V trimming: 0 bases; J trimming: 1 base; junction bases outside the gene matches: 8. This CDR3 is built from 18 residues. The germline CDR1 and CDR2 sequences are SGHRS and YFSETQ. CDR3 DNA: TGCGCCAGCAGCTTGGTCGGACAGGGGGCTAGATTTAACTATGGCTACACCTTC. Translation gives CASSLVGQGARFNYGYTF.

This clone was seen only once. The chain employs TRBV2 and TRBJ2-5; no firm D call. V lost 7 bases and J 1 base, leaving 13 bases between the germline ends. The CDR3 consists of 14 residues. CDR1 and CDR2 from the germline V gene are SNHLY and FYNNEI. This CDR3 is CASKTTRLQETQYF. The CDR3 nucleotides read TGTGCCAGCAAGACGACCCGACTCCAAGAGACCCAGTACTTC.

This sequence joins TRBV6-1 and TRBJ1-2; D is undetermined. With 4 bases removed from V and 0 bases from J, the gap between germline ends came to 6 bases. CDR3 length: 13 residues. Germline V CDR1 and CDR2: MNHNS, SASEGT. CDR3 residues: CASSVTANYGYTF. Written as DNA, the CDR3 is TGTGCCAGCAGTGTTACAGCTAACTATGGCTACACCTTC.

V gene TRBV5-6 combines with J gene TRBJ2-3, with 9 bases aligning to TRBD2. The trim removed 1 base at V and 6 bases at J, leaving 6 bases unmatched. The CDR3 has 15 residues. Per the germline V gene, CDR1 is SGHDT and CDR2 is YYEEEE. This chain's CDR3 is CASSLRRAGGDTQYF. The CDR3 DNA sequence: TGTGCCAGCAGCTTGAGACGAGCGGGGGGTGATACGCAGTATTTT.